The 26 T cell receptor beta chains listed next were all sequenced from one sample in a study of blood T cell repertoires in COVID-19. Some clones are missing from TCRdb's copy, which holds only in-frame ones; the method was immunoSEQ multiplex PCR. This table holds more than 95,000 clones, 80% to 85% found once. The source material was peripheral blood. The receptors were sampled from a woman in her forties or fifties with acute or convalescent COVID-19.

J is TRBJ2-7 and V is TRBV9, with 12 nucleotides matching TRBD1. V was clipped by 7 bases and J by 2 bases; unmatched bases: 13. Germline CDR1 reads SGDLS; CDR2 reads YYNGEE. CDR3 length equals 17 residues. The DNA for the CDR3 is TGTGCCAGCGGACCTAATCTCCGGGACAGGGGGCCCTACGAGCAGTACTTC. As protein: CASGPNLRDRGPYEQYF.

The genes are TRBV11-2 and TRBJ2-1; D unclear. V dropped 5 bases and J dropped 3 bases, with 17 bases sitting between them. The CDR3 covers 16 residues. In germline, CDR1 is SGHAT, CDR2 FQNNGV. CDR3 DNA: TGTGCCAGCAGCCCCCCAGGCAGAAGCTACTACAATGAGCAGTTCTTC. Encoded protein: CASSPPGRSYYNEQFF.

Worth noting for this clone: Other nucleotide sequences from this sample produce the same CDR3. This rearrangement joins TRBV27 to TRBJ1-6, with D unclear. The CDR3 spans 14 residues. Deletions cut 5 bases from V and 7 bases from J, with 12 bases between. Germline V gene data show CDR1 as MNHEY and CDR2 as SMNVEV (reference sequence). The CDR3 loop is CASSPTGFNSPLHF. The CDR3 region has the DNA TGTGCCAGCAGTCCGACCGGGTTCAATTCACCCCTCCACTTT.

The rearrangement links TRBV29-1 to TRBJ1-5, with a tentative D call TRBD1 (5 bases). V lost 4 bases to trimming and J lost 2 bases, with 15 bases between them. The CDR3 loop spans 15 amino acids. Germline V gene data show CDR1 as SQVTM and CDR2 as ANQGSEA. The DNA of the CDR3 is TGCAGCGTTGTGGGGGACTCAAAGGGCAATCAGCCCCAGCATTTT. It codes for CSVVGDSKGNQPQHF. Full variable domain (missing parts from reference TRBV29-1 and TRBJ1-5): SAVISQKPSRDICQRGTSLTIQCQVDSQVTMMFWYRQQPGQSLTLIATANQGSEATYESGFVIDKFPISRPNLTFSTLTVSNMSPEDSSIYLCSVVGDSKGNQPQHFGDGTRLSIL.

V gene TRBV4-2 combines with J gene TRBJ1-3; D ambiguous. The CDR3 has 15 residues. From germline, CDR1 is LGHNA and CDR2 YNFKEQ. Trimming stripped 1 base from V and 1 base from J, with 8 bases between. The CDR3 nucleotides read TGTGCCAGCAGCCAAGTTTCGGTTTCTGGAAACACCATATATTTT. Translated: CASSQVSVSGNTIYF.

This clone has just a few counts. The rearrangement uses TRBV7-6 and TRBJ2-1; no firm D call. The germline V gene has CDR1 SGHVS and CDR2 FNYEAQ. Trimming shortened V by 6 bases and J by 8 bases, and 20 bases separated the two germline ends. The CDR3 consists of 15 residues. DNA for the CDR3: TGTGCCAGCAGTCCCCCCCTGGTAGTCAACGATGAGCAGTTCTTC. Translating gives CASSPPLVVNDEQFF.

This clone has just a few counts. The CDR3 DNA reads as TGTGCCAGCAGTGAACCGGGACAGAATGACGAGCAGTACTTC. It translates to CASSEPGQNDEQYF. This rearrangement joins TRBV21-1 to TRBJ2-7; TRBD1, the D gene given by the table, was not confirmed from the DNA. TRBV21-1 is noted as a pseudogene. The CDR3 totals 14 residues.

The chain employs TRBV3-1 (or the pseudogene TRBV3-2) and TRBJ1-2; D possibly corresponds to TRBD1 (6 bases). Trimming left V 1 base short and J 7 bases short, with 10 bases between. This CDR3 region has 13 residues. CDR1 and CDR2 (germline): LGHDT, YNNKEL (reference sequence). The CDR3 DNA is TGTGCCAGCAGCCAAGCCTGGACAGCTGGCTACACCTTC. Its translation is CASSQAWTAGYTF.

The rearrangement joins TRBV27 to TRBJ2-1; TRBD2 aligns across 8 bases. Germline V CDR1 and CDR2: MNHEY, SMNVEV (reference sequence). This CDR3 comprises 16 residues. Losses at the gene ends were 6 bases for V and 4 bases for J; bases not matched to a gene: 11. CDR3: CASRASGTRAYNEQFF. For the CDR3, the DNA is TGTGCCAGCAGAGCATCAGGGACTAGGGCTTACAATGAGCAGTTCTTC.

This chain joins TRBV27 and TRBJ1-1; no reliable D call. Between the trimmed V and J ends, which lost 6 bases and 10 bases, there was a span of 18 bases. This CDR3 contains 13 residues. Germline V gives CDR1 MNHEY, CDR2 SMNVEV (reference sequence). Here the CDR3 DNA reads TGTGCCAGCAGCCAAGAGGGCCCTCTGCGAGCTTTCTTT. This codes for CASSQEGPLRAFF.

This rearrangement joins TRBV3-1 (or the pseudogene TRBV3-2) to TRBJ2-1; perhaps TRBD1 as D (5 bases). Germline CDR1 is LGHDT and CDR2 is YNNKEL (reference sequence). Trimming shortened V by 4 bases and J by 4 bases, and 17 bases separated the two germline ends. CDR3 length equals 16 residues. This chain's CDR3 is CASSRPAAGLYNEQFF. The CDR3 DNA reads as TGTGCCAGCAGCCGCCCGGCGGCAGGGCTTTACAATGAGCAGTTCTTC.

V gene TRBV2 combines with J gene TRBJ2-3, with 7 bases identical to TRBD1. CDR3 length: 14 residues. The V gene end was trimmed by 9 bases and the J gene end by 0 bases; junction bases not matched to a gene: 6. Germline loops: CDR1 SNHLY, CDR2 FYNNEI. This CDR3 reads CASGTATSTDTQYF. For the CDR3, the DNA is TGTGCCAGTGGGACAGCGACTAGCACAGATACGCAGTATTTT.

V gene TRBV6-5 combines with J gene TRBJ2-7; no clear D gene. The CDR3 consists of 13 residues. The V end lost 3 bases, the J end lost 2 bases, and 8 bases lay between the germline ends. The germline V gene has CDR1 MNHEY and CDR2 SVGAGI. CDR3 protein: CASSYLTTYEQYF. The CDR3 coding sequence is TGTGCCAGCAGTTATCTTACAACCTACGAGCAGTACTTC.

This clone occurred once. The chain recombines TRBV12-5 with TRBJ1-4; 10 bases fit TRBD1. Germline loops: CDR1 LGHNT, CDR2 FRNRAP. V trimming: 6 bases; J trimming: 6 bases; junction bases outside the gene matches: 7. The CDR3 extends over 15 amino acids. CDR3 sequence (DNA): TGTGCTAGTGGAAAAGGACAGGGGGGAGATGAAAAACTGTTTTTT. This translates into CASGKGQGGDEKLFF.

The V call is TRBV7-8, the J call TRBJ2-5; tentative D call: TRBD2 (5 bases). The V end lost 0 bases, the J end lost 1 base, and 9 bases lay between the germline ends. The germline V gene has CDR1 SGHVS and CDR2 FQNEAQ. CDR3 length: 15 residues. The CDR3 spells CASSLAVGVQETQYF. Here the CDR3 DNA reads TGTGCCAGCAGCTTAGCTGTCGGGGTCCAAGAGACCCAGTACTTC. Looking up the rest from reference TRBV7-8 and TRBJ2-5 gives the full variable domain: GAGVSQSPRYKVAKRGQDVALRCDPISGHVSLFWYQQALGQGPEFLTYFQNEAQLDKSGLPSDRFFAERPEGSVSTLKIQRTQQEDSAVYLCASSLAVGVQETQYFGPGTRLLVL.

The chain links TRBV3-1 (or the pseudogene TRBV3-2) to TRBJ2-7; D gene uncertain. CDR3 length: 12 amino acids. With 4 bases removed from V and 0 bases from J, the gap between germline ends came to 4 bases. Germline V gene sequence: CDR1 LGHDT, CDR2 YNNKEL (reference sequence). CDR3 in DNA: TGTGCCAGCAGCCTTAGCTCCTACGAGCAGTACTTC. This sequence encodes CASSLSSYEQYF.

The genes are TRBV5-1 and TRBJ1-1; 8 nucleotides line up with TRBD1. This CDR3 spans 17 amino acids. The V and J ends lost 3 bases and 1 base, in that order; junction bases with no gene match: 11. Germline loops: CDR1 SGHRS, CDR2 YFSETQ. The CDR3 here is CASSSLDRVIPNTEAFF. The CDR3 DNA follows: TGCGCCAGCAGCTCCCTGGACAGGGTTATTCCGAACACTGAAGCTTTCTTT.

V usage is TRBV12-2 and J usage is TRBJ1-5; TRBD1, the table's D call, lacks a check against the DNA. TRBV12-2 is shown as a pseudogene. This CDR3 is 15 amino acids long. The CDR3 coding sequence is TGTGCAAGTCGCTTTAAAACAGTGGGCAATCAGCCCCAGCATTTT. It encodes CASRFKTVGNQPQHF.

The rearrangement uses TRBV5-1 and TRBJ2-2; 10 bases are shared with TRBD2. Germline loops: CDR1 SGHRS, CDR2 YFSETQ. The CDR3 loop spans 16 amino acids. The V gene end was trimmed by 1 base and the J gene end by 3 bases; junction bases not matched to a gene: 3. CDR3 in amino acids: CASSLRAGGYTGELFF. CDR3 in DNA: TGCGCCAGCAGCTTGAGAGCGGGGGGGTACACCGGGGAGCTGTTTTTT.

The chain employs TRBV27 and TRBJ2-1, with TRBD2 matching 8 bases. V lost 5 bases and J lost 10; bases outside the gene matches: 7. Per germline, CDR1 MNHEY and CDR2 SMNVEV (reference sequence). The CDR3 contains 13 residues. CDR3 region: CASSLSGGWEQFF. In nucleotides, the CDR3 is TGTGCCAGCAGTCTAAGCGGGGGCTGGGAGCAGTTCTTC.

The V gene is TRBV9, the J gene TRBJ1-1, with 10 bases identical to TRBD1. CDR3 length: 15 amino acids. With V trimmed by 4 bases and J by 2 bases, 5 bases remained unmatched. Germline loops: CDR1 SGDLS, CDR2 YYNGEE. CDR3 loop: CASSPGQGLNTEAFF. DNA of the CDR3: TGTGCCAGCAGCCCGGGACAGGGGCTAAACACTGAAGCTTTCTTT.

The V gene is TRBV5-1, the J gene TRBJ1-4; possibly TRBD1 for D (5 bases). Germline V gene sequence: CDR1 SGHRS, CDR2 YFSETQ. Trimming cost V 2 bases and J 8 bases, with 16 bases left between them. The CDR3 contains 15 residues. The CDR3 loop is CASSFSTGGPEKLFF. CDR3 bases: TGCGCCAGCAGCTTCAGTACGGGGGGACCCGAAAAACTGTTTTTT.

The rearrangement links TRBV28 to TRBJ2-1, with 11 bases aligning to TRBD2. Germline CDR1 is MDHEN and CDR2 is SYDVKM. CDR3 length: 15 amino acids. J lost 7 bases, V lost 3 bases, and 5 bases had no gene match. In DNA, the CDR3 is TGTGCCAGCAGTTTTAGTGCTAGCGGGAGGAATGAGCAGTTCTTC. This gives the protein CASSFSASGRNEQFF. The variable domain in full, with the rest retrieved from reference TRBV28 and TRBJ2-1, is DVKVTQSSRYLVKRTGEKVFLECVQDMDHENMFWYRQDPGLGLRLIYFSYDVKMKEKGDIPEGYSVSREKKERFSLILESASTNQTSMYLCASSFSASGRNEQFFGPGTRLTVL.

Only a few counts were recorded for this clone. This chain connects TRBV28 to TRBJ1-5; a possible D gene is TRBD1 (5 bases). Germline values: CDR1 MDHEN, CDR2 SYDVKM. V lost 3 bases and J 7 bases, leaving 16 bases between the germline ends. The CDR3 spans 15 residues. For the CDR3, the DNA is TGTGCCAGCAGTTTTAGTGACAGAGGAAGACAGCCCCAGCATTTT. Encoded protein: CASSFSDRGRQPQHF.

The count of this clone is one. The chain uses TRBV3-1 (or the pseudogene TRBV3-2) and TRBJ2-7; D unclear. The V gene's germline CDR1 is LGHDT and CDR2 YNNKEL (reference sequence). CDR3 length: 15 residues. The ends were cut back, 2 bases at V and 7 bases at J, with 18 bases in the middle. CDR3 residues: CASSQFRSRELEQYF. In DNA form, the CDR3 reads TGTGCCAGCAGCCAATTCAGGTCCCGCGAATTGGAGCAGTACTTC.

The rearrangement joins TRBV5-4 to TRBJ1-1; D is uncertain. CDR1 is SGHNT, CDR2 YYREEE, per germline (reference sequence). V was pared by 2 bases and J by 2 bases, with 10 bases between. The CDR3 covers 14 residues. CDR3 protein: CASSFSQANTEAFF. CDR3 sequence (DNA): TGTGCCAGCAGCTTCAGTCAGGCTAACACTGAAGCTTTCTTT.